The 27 T cell receptor beta chains in this list originate from one sample, sequenced in a study of CD8 T cells in Susac syndrome. Random hexamers primed reverse transcription of 0.5 to 1 ug RNA. Using its own MiXCR run on the immunoSEQ multiplex PCR reads, TCRdb lists one record per CDR3 protein. Here the sample spans a few hundred thousand distinct CDR3 sequences, around 90% being singletons. Sequencing input: CD4+ T cells from PBMCs. Every receptor here comes from a human donor with multiple sclerosis.

The rearrangement uses TRBV20-1 and TRBJ2-7; D perhaps matches TRBD2 (6 bases). From germline, CDR1 is DFQATT and CDR2 SNEGSKA (reference sequence). Trimming took 3 bases from V and 0 from J, leaving 9 bases between them. CDR3 length: 13 amino acids. CDR3 DNA sequence: TGCAGTGCTAGCCGGGGAGGCTCCTACGAGCAGTACTTC. It specifies CSASRGGSYEQYF.

The J gene is TRBJ2-4, the V gene TRBV12-3 or TRBV12-4, with D uncertain. The CDR3 covers 15 residues. The V and J ends lost 3 bases and 7 bases respectively, with 16 bases between them. The CDR3 loop is CASSFGAVPSNIQYF. The CDR3, as DNA: TGTGCCAGCAGTTTTGGTGCAGTCCCCTCGAACATTCAGTACTTC.

The V and J genes are TRBV12-3 or TRBV12-4 and TRBJ2-6, with D possibly matching TRBD1 (7 bases). The CDR3 totals 18 residues. V was pared by 6 bases and J by 4 bases, with 22 bases between. CDR3 nucleotide sequence: TGTGCCAGCAGCCCGGAGGGAAGGGGGCGAGCAGGGGCCAACGTCCTGACTTTC. As protein: CASSPEGRGRAGANVLTF.

The gene calls are TRBV4-3 and TRBJ2-1; 14 bases fit TRBD2. CDR1 LGHNA and CDR2 YSLEER come from the germline V gene. Germline trimming cut 2 bases from V and 4 bases from J; bases unmatched to any gene: 7. The CDR3 totals 18 residues. The CDR3 is CASSQSGTSGSPYNEQFF. DNA for the CDR3: TGCGCCAGCAGCCAATCAGGGACTAGCGGGAGTCCGTACAATGAGCAGTTCTTC.

The rearrangement uses TRBV7-2 and TRBJ1-1, with D perhaps TRBD1 (6 bases). Germline assignment: CDR1 SGHTA and CDR2 FQGNSA. V lost 3 bases and J 7 bases, leaving 12 bases between the germline ends. CDR3 size: 13 residues. This chain's CDR3 is CASSFTGLGEAFF. The CDR3 nucleotides read TGTGCCAGCAGCTTCACAGGGTTGGGTGAAGCTTTCTTT.

This chain joins TRBV6-5 and TRBJ2-5, with a possible D match to TRBD2 (5 bases). Germline CDR1 is MNHEY and CDR2 is SVGAGI. This CDR3 comprises 16 residues. V lost 2 bases and J 7 bases, leaving 20 bases between the germline ends. CDR3 region: CASSYNSRVRSGTQYF. CDR3 DNA sequence: TGTGCCAGCAGTTACAACTCCCGGGTTCGAAGCGGGACCCAGTACTTC.

This clonotype was detected only once. The chain joins TRBV7-2 to TRBJ1-1; weak D call: TRBD1 (5 bases). Per the germline V gene, CDR1 is SGHTA and CDR2 is FQGNSA. The germline V and J ends were trimmed by 6 bases and 6 bases, with 8 bases remaining between them. CDR3 length: 11 residues. CDR3 protein: CASRGGAEAFF. As DNA, the CDR3 is TGTGCCAGCAGGGGGGGGGCTGAAGCTTTCTTT.

The chain links TRBV9 to TRBJ2-3; D perhaps matches TRBD1 (6 bases). The germline V gene has CDR1 SGDLS and CDR2 YYNGEE. V was clipped by 0 bases and J by 1 base, with 12 bases between them. The length of the CDR3 is 16 residues. The CDR3 DNA follows: TGTGCCAGCAGCGTAGGACAGGCAGCTCGCACAGATACGCAGTATTTT. It yields the protein CASSVGQAARTDTQYF.

The chain joins TRBV12-3 or TRBV12-4 to TRBJ2-2; 8 bases align to TRBD1. The CDR3 is 16 residues long. J lost 6 bases, V lost 5 bases, and 11 bases had no gene match. In nucleotides, the CDR3 is TGTGCCAGCAGTCCATACCAGGGGGCTCAGGCCGGGGAGCTGTTTTTT. Translating it yields CASSPYQGAQAGELFF.

The chain carries TRBV2 and TRBJ2-2; 7 bases map to TRBD1. The CDR3 sequence is 17 residues long. V shed 4 bases, J shed 6 bases, and the junction held 14 bases outside the gene matches. The germline V gene encodes CDR1 SNHLY and CDR2 FYNNEI. The CDR3 sequence is CASSGGLRRGFAGELFF. CDR3 in DNA: TGTGCCAGCAGTGGGGGGTTGCGCAGGGGGTTCGCCGGGGAGCTGTTTTTT.

The rearrangement joins TRBV7-3 to TRBJ2-5, with D tentatively TRBD2 (7 bases). This CDR3 has 15 amino acids. V was cut by 2 bases and J by 5 bases, with 15 bases left in between. CDR1 and CDR2 from the germline V gene are SGHTA and FQGTGA. CDR3 residues: CASSLAGAGLETQYF. CDR3 in DNA: TGTGCCAGCAGCTTAGCGGGGGCCGGGTTGGAGACCCAGTACTTC.

The chain has TRBV29-1 and TRBJ2-3, with D perhaps TRBD2 (6 bases). In germline, CDR1 is SQVTM, CDR2 ANQGSEA. This CDR3 is 12 amino acids long. V shed 7 bases and J shed 8 bases, with 16 bases lying between them. The CDR3 DNA reads as TGCAGCGCAGACGGGACGGGAGTTACGCAGTATTTT. It codes for CSADGTGVTQYF.

The chain carries TRBV4-1 and TRBJ2-3, with D unresolved. This CDR3 has 18 amino acids. Germline CDR1 MGHRA, CDR2 YSYEKL. The V end lost 6 bases, the J end lost 4 bases, and 26 bases lay between the germline ends. CDR3 in DNA: TGCGCCAGCAGTCTGGATACCAAGTACGACCGTCTACCAGATACGCAGTATTTT. Its protein is CASSLDTKYDRLPDTQYF.

This clonotype has only a few counts. The J gene is TRBJ1-2, the V gene TRBV12-3 or TRBV12-4, with a possible D match to TRBD1 (5 bases). This CDR3 is 13 amino acids long. Trimming pared 3 bases from V and 5 bases from J, leaving 10 bases between. CDR3 amino acids: CASSLGGGYGYTF. Written as DNA, the CDR3 is TGTGCCAGCAGTTTGGGGGGGGGATATGGCTACACCTTC.

This clonotype was seen just once. V gene TRBV18 combines with J gene TRBJ2-7, with TRBD2 matching over 13 bases. Germline CDR1 reads KGHSH; CDR2 reads LQKENI. The V gene end was trimmed by 3 bases and the J gene end by 2 bases; junction bases not matched to a gene: 4. The CDR3 covers 16 residues. The CDR3 coding sequence is TGTGCCAGCTCACCTGGGACTAGCGGGACCACCTACGAGCAGTACTTC. As protein: CASSPGTSGTTYEQYF.

The chain employs TRBV4-2 and TRBJ2-1; D unclear. V was shortened by 0 bases and J by 5 bases, with 8 bases between the two germline ends. The CDR3 is 14 amino acids. Germline loops: CDR1 LGHNA, CDR2 YNFKEQ. CDR3 sequence: CASSQDRSNNEQFF. The CDR3 nucleotides read TGTGCCAGCAGCCAAGACCGTAGTAACAATGAGCAGTTCTTC.

J is TRBJ2-7 and V is TRBV6-5; a weak D match, TRBD2 (5 bases). The CDR3 consists of 14 residues. V dropped 2 bases and J dropped 0 bases, with 8 bases sitting between them. Germline CDR1 reads MNHEY; CDR2 reads SVGAGI. The CDR3 sequence is CASSYIRGSYEQYF. The CDR3 DNA reads as TGTGCCAGCAGTTACATCCGGGGCTCCTACGAGCAGTACTTC.

The chain has TRBV4-1 and TRBJ1-2; D perhaps matches TRBD1 (6 bases). CDR1 and CDR2 (germline): MGHRA, YSYEKL. The CDR3 contains 17 residues. Trimming took off 0 bases at V and 2 bases at J, with 16 bases between the two ends. CDR3 DNA sequence: TGCGCCAGCAGCCAAGAAGGTGTCAGGGGCCTAAACTATGGCTACACCTTC. Protein product: CASSQEGVRGLNYGYTF.

The rearrangement uses TRBV20-1 and TRBJ2-1, with D unclear. The CDR3 is 12 amino acids. The V gene's germline CDR1 is DFQATT and CDR2 SNEGSKA (reference sequence). The CDR3 nucleotides are TGCAGCTCGTCGGTCCGCTACAATGAGCAGTTCTTC. Amino acid sequence: CSSSVRYNEQFF.

V and J are TRBV11-2 and TRBJ2-1; no firm D call. Germline CDR1 SGHAT, CDR2 FQNNGV. Trimming left V 4 bases short and J 6 bases short, with 13 bases between. The CDR3 has 14 amino acids. In nucleotides, the CDR3 is TGTGCCAGCAGCTACGGGCTTGACTTCAATGAGCAGTTCTTC. Translated: CASSYGLDFNEQFF.

This CDR3 is CASRETGREKLFF. The CDR3 DNA follows: TGTGCCAGCAGGGAAACAGGGCGAGAAAAACTGTTTTTT. The chain links TRBV6-5 to TRBJ1-4; D perhaps matches TRBD1 (6 bases). This CDR3 region has 13 residues. The germline V gene has CDR1 MNHEY and CDR2 SVGAGI. V dropped 6 bases and J dropped 8 bases, with 13 bases sitting between them.

This clonotype was detected once. V usage is TRBV5-1 and J usage is TRBJ1-2; D is unresolved. Per germline, CDR1 SGHRS and CDR2 YFSETQ. The CDR3 consists of 16 residues. The ends were cut back, 0 bases at V and 7 bases at J, with 19 bases in the middle. The CDR3: CASSLEVLPPKSGYTF. Here the CDR3 DNA reads TGCGCCAGCAGCTTGGAGGTGCTTCCCCCCAAGAGTGGCTACACCTTC.

This clonotype was seen only once. The chain uses TRBV7-9 and TRBJ1-1; the D is unclear. Trimming cost V 4 bases and J 0 bases, with 12 bases left between them. Germline lookup yields CDR1 SEHNR and CDR2 FQNEAQ (reference sequence). CDR3 length equals 15 residues. The CDR3 spells CASSSQHGMNTEAFF. The CDR3 nucleotides are TGTGCCAGCAGCTCACAACATGGAATGAACACTGAAGCTTTCTTT.

The J gene is TRBJ2-1, the V gene TRBV29-1, with 7 nucleotides matching TRBD2. Germline CDR1 reads SQVTM; CDR2 reads ANQGSEA. Losses at the gene ends were 4 bases for V and 8 bases for J; bases not matched to a gene: 8. CDR3 length: 13 amino acids. The CDR3 DNA sequence: TGCAGCGTTGTAACGGGAGGAGGTGATGAGCAGTTCTTC. Its protein product is CSVVTGGGDEQFF.

The rearrangement links TRBV12-3 or TRBV12-4 to TRBJ2-5, with D unresolved. Trimming stripped 6 bases from V and 1 base from J, with 9 bases between. This CDR3 comprises 13 residues. The CDR3, as DNA: TGTGCCAGCAGCATCAGGAGCCAAGAGACCCAGTACTTC. Protein sequence: CASSIRSQETQYF.

This clonotype was detected only once. V and J are TRBV20-1 and TRBJ2-7; 8 bases fit TRBD2. The end of the DNA fits TRBJ2-1 better, so the J call may be wrong. This CDR3 is built from 14 residues. The V gene's germline CDR1 is DFQATT and CDR2 SNEGSKA (reference sequence). CDR3: CSARVPRGGNEQFF. DNA of the CDR3: TGCAGTGCTAGAGTCCCCCGGGGGGGCAATGAGCAGTTCTTC.

This clonotype occurred once. J is TRBJ2-1 and V is TRBV25-1; D unresolved. The CDR3 covers 16 residues. Germline V gene sequence: CDR1 MGHDK, CDR2 SYGVNS. V was pared by 0 bases and J by 8 bases, with 17 bases between. The CDR3 coding sequence is TGTGCCAGCAGTGAATACAGGCTAGGCTCGGAAGATGAGCAGTTCTTC. It is translated as CASSEYRLGSEDEQFF.